This T cell receptor beta chain originates from a study of blood T cells in healthy people across ages. Notes on the study in general: Among long-lived donors, naive CD4+ cells were more numerous and diversity higher than in aged donors. Age brought a roughly linear fall in TCR beta diversity measured per million T cells.

This CDR3 is built from 16 residues. Trimming left V 4 bases short and J 5 bases short, with 18 bases between. Germline V gives CDR1 LGHNA, CDR2 YNFKEQ. It was approximately 10 milliliters of peripheral blood that were drawn from each donor. Combining a sample-barcoded 5' primer with a J-beta primer mix, a second PCR ran for roughly 7 to 12 cycles. The study obtained at least 3 million CDR3-containing paired-end reads from every sample. One entry per CDR3 protein results from TCRdb running MiXCR on the 5' RACE reads. The sample consists of fewer than 900,000 distinct CDR3 sequences, under 40% of them appearing once. For this clonotype: Antigen unknown.

What was sequenced was blood. The TCR sequence derives from a man between 18 and 35 years old in good health. The chain employs TRBV4-2 and TRBJ2-1, with D possibly matching TRBD2 (5 bases). The CDR3 protein is CASSPGDYTTNNEQFF. The CDR3 DNA reads as TGTGCCAGCAGCCCAGGAGACTACACGACTAACAATGAGCAGTTCTTC.